The rows below give T cell receptor beta chains drawn from one sample of a study of T cell changes during pregnancy in multiple sclerosis. Sequencing used immunoSEQ multiplex PCR; TCRdb keeps in-frame clones, though not all of them. The sample has about 69,000 clones; 80% to 95% are singletons. The sample in question was peripheral blood, obtained in the third trimester of pregnancy. These receptors all stem from a female donor in good health, enrolled as a control in a pregnancy study. CDR3s include the opening cysteine and the closing phenylalanine or tryptophan. Fields, in order: clone size, V gene, J gene, D gene, CDR3 protein, CDR3 DNA. D genes are given only for firm matches. Clone size appears in some rows only: once, few, many, or a class for an expanded clone.

>-|TRBV11-2|TRBJ1-3|-
CASSSKSGNTIYF
TGTGCCAGCAGCTCCAAATCTGGAAACACCATATATTTT
>medium-sized|TRBV6-4|TRBJ2-4|-
CASSDSSENIQYF
TGTGCCAGCAGTGACTCTAGCGAAAACATTCAGTACTTC
>-|TRBV2|TRBJ2-7|-
CASSATGYEQYF
TGTGCCAGCAGTGCCACAGGGTACGAGCAGTACTTC
>-|TRBV28|TRBJ2-5|-
CASSRDSTLQETQYF
TGTGCCAGCAGCCGGGACTCCACACTTCAAGAGACCCAGTACTTC
>-|TRBV25-1|TRBJ2-1|TRBD1
CASFGQGVLWSSYNEQFF
TGTGCCAGCTTCGGACAGGGAGTATTGTGGAGCTCCTACAATGAGCAGTTCTTC
>-|TRBV5-1|TRBJ2-7|-
CASSYEIRDEQYF
TGCGCCAGCAGCTATGAAATCCGAGACGAGCAGTACTTC
>-|TRBV9|TRBJ2-5|TRBD2
CASSQGTSSPETQYF
TGTGCCAGCAGCCAGGGGACTAGTAGCCCAGAGACCCAGTACTTC
>-|TRBV5-6|TRBJ2-5|TRBD1
CASSLALDRGLGETQYF
TGTGCCAGCAGCTTGGCCCTGGACAGGGGGCTAGGAGAGACCCAGTACTTC
>-|TRBV5-1|TRBJ1-2|TRBD1
CASSLQTGGRNTGYGYTF
TGCGCCAGCAGCTTACAAACAGGGGGGCGCAATACGGGCTATGGCTACACCTTC
>-|TRBV7-9|TRBJ2-3|-
CASTAGSDYTDTQYF
TGTGCCAGCACGGCGGGCAGCGACTACACAGATACGCAGTATTTT
>-|TRBV27|TRBJ2-3|TRBD1
CASSRGSGQGTDTQYF
TGTGCCAGCAGCAGAGGGTCGGGACAGGGCACAGATACGCAGTATTTT
>-|TRBV4-1|TRBJ1-1|-
CASSQDPNTEAFF
TGCGCCAGCAGCCAAGATCCAAACACTGAAGCTTTCTTT
>once|TRBV7-2|TRBJ1-1|-
CASREGGKAEAFF
TGTGCCAGCAGGGAAGGGGGAAAGGCTGAAGCTTTCTTT
>-|TRBV4-2|TRBJ2-7|TRBD2
CASSQAETSGSPYEQYF
TGTGCCAGCAGCCAGGCCGAGACTAGCGGGAGTCCTTACGAGCAGTACTTC
>-|TRBV19|TRBJ2-3|TRBD1
CASSIIVLQGSTDTQYF
TGTGCCAGTAGTATAATCGTGCTACAGGGGAGCACAGATACGCAGTATTTT
>-|TRBV5-8|TRBJ2-7|TRBD2
CASRPGLPGLAGVSYEQYF
TGTGCCAGCAGGCCAGGACTGCCGGGACTAGCGGGGGTTTCCTACGAGCAGTACTTC
>-|TRBV5-1|TRBJ2-7|TRBD2
CASSGGTSGDLYEQYF
TGCGCCAGCAGTGGCGGGACTAGCGGGGACCTATACGAGCAGTACTTC
>-|TRBV7-9|TRBJ2-7|-
CASSLSVQLYEQYF
TGTGCCAGCAGCTTAAGTGTACAGCTGTACGAGCAGTACTTC
>-|TRBV6-6|TRBJ2-7|-
CASSNGLSYEQYF
TGTGCCAGCAGCAACGGTTTGTCCTACGAGCAGTACTTC
>-|TRBV5-1|TRBJ2-7|-
CASSPRIDRNYYEQYF
TGCGCCAGCAGCCCTCGAATCGACAGGAATTACTACGAGCAGTACTTC
>-|TRBV11-1|TRBJ1-2|TRBD1
CASSSFSWDRVGYTF
TGTGCCAGCAGTTCATTCTCCTGGGACAGGGTTGGCTACACCTTC
>-|TRBV2|TRBJ2-7|-
CASSYSYEQYF
TGTGCCAGCAGTTATTCTTACGAGCAGTACTTC
>-|TRBV19|TRBJ2-5|TRBD2
CASSILGTSGSETQYF
TGTGCCAGTAGTATTTTGGGGACTAGCGGGAGCGAGACCCAGTACTTC
>-|TRBV5-6|TRBJ1-5|-
CASSLSGISNQPQHF
TGTGCCAGCAGCTTGTCCGGGATATCCAATCAGCCCCAGCATTTT
>once|TRBV19|TRBJ2-5|-
CASRPSRGKQETQYF
TGTGCCAGTAGACCTTCCCGGGGGAAACAAGAGACCCAGTACTTC
>-|TRBV5-4|TRBJ2-7|-
CASSLGGSSYEQYF
TGTGCCAGCAGCTTGGGGGGCAGCTCCTACGAGCAGTACTTC
>-|TRBV5-1|TRBJ2-1|TRBD1
CASSLGGTAKNNEQFF
TGCGCCAGCAGCTTGGGGGGGACAGCTAAAAACAATGAGCAGTTCTTC
>-|TRBV14|TRBJ2-7|-
CASSRSAGAYEQYF
TGTGCCAGCAGTCGCAGCGCGGGTGCCTACGAGCAGTACTTC
>once|TRBV7-3|TRBJ2-1|TRBD1
CASSRGGSGRLSGNSYNEQFF
TGTGCCAGCAGCCGAGGGGGCTCGGGACGACTCTCGGGGAACTCCTACAATGAGCAGTTCTTC
>-|TRBV28|TRBJ2-7|-
CASSADRFSYEQYF
TGTGCCAGCAGTGCCGACAGGTTCTCCTACGAGCAGTACTTC
>-|TRBV9|TRBJ2-1|-
CASSLTLTRTSYNEQFF
TGTGCCAGCAGCTTAACGCTGACTCGTACCTCCTACAATGAGCAGTTCTTC
>-|TRBV28|TRBJ2-2|TRBD2
CATLPSGSNRELFF
TGTGCCACCCTACCCAGCGGGAGCAATCGGGAGCTGTTTTTT
>-|TRBV11-2|TRBJ1-1|TRBD1
CASSATGGTEAFF
TGTGCCAGCAGCGCCACAGGGGGCACTGAAGCTTTCTTT
>-|TRBV19|TRBJ2-3|TRBD2
CASRTSEADTQYF
TGTGCCAGTCGGACTAGCGAAGCAGATACGCAGTATTTT
>-|TRBV19|TRBJ1-2|-
CASSIGGTYGYTF
TGTGCCAGTAGTATAGGCGGGACCTATGGCTACACCTTC
>-|TRBV28|TRBJ2-3|-
CASSGGFTDTQYF
TGTGCCAGCAGTGGCGGGTTCACAGATACGCAGTATTTT
>-|TRBV19|TRBJ2-3|TRBD2
CASSIPLGLAGGGDTQYF
TGTGCCAGTAGTATACCCCTTGGACTAGCGGGGGGAGGAGATACGCAGTATTTT
>-|TRBV30|TRBJ2-3|TRBD2
CAWSRGGTDTQYF
TGTGCCTGGTCGCGGGGGGGCACAGATACGCAGTATTTT
>-|TRBV11-2|TRBJ2-7|TRBD1
CASSAPGQGVHEQYF
TGTGCCAGCAGCGCCCCGGGACAGGGAGTCCACGAGCAGTACTTC
>few|TRBV18|TRBJ1-5|TRBD1
CASSRTRQGIIDQPQHF
TGTGCCAGCTCGCGGACAAGACAGGGGATTATCGATCAGCCCCAGCATTTT
>-|TRBV18|TRBJ1-2|-
CASSADFAYGYTF
TGTGCCAGCTCAGCGGACTTTGCGTATGGCTACACCTTC
>-|TRBV30|TRBJ2-5|-
CAWSINYQETQYF
TGTGCCTGGAGTATAAACTACCAAGAGACCCAGTACTTC
>once|TRBV28|TRBJ1-5|TRBD1
CATQFGSQGAGQPQHF
TGTGCCACCCAGTTTGGTTCGCAGGGGGCGGGTCAGCCCCAGCATTTT
>few|TRBV4-2|TRBJ2-2|-
CASSQDLHGSNTGELFF
TGTGCCAGCAGCCAAGATTTGCACGGGAGTAACACCGGGGAGCTGTTTTTT
>-|TRBV7-3|TRBJ2-3|-
CASSLQGTDTQYF
TGTGCCAGCAGCTTACAGGGCACAGATACGCAGTATTTT
>-|TRBV6-6|TRBJ2-3|-
CASSYSEAQYF
TGTGCCAGCAGTTACTCGGAGGCGCAGTATTTT
>-|TRBV7-8|TRBJ1-1|TRBD1
CASSPGQTNTEAFF
TGTGCCAGCAGCCCGGGACAGACCAACACTGAAGCTTTCTTT
>once|TRBV6-5|TRBJ2-7|-
CASSYSFPGASYEQYF
TGTGCCAGCAGTTACTCCTTTCCTGGGGCTTCCTACGAGCAGTACTTC
>-|TRBV5-4|TRBJ2-7|TRBD1
CASSPPGTVYEQYF
TGTGCCAGCAGCCCCCCCGGGACAGTCTACGAGCAGTACTTC
>-|TRBV27|TRBJ2-1|TRBD2
CASRLLADSYNEQFF
TGTGCCAGCAGGCTGCTAGCGGACTCCTACAATGAGCAGTTCTTC
>-|TRBV13|TRBJ2-1|TRBD2
CASRGDYDSYNEQFF
TGTGCCAGCAGAGGGGACTACGACTCCTACAATGAGCAGTTCTTC
>-|TRBV2|TRBJ2-1|TRBD2
CASSELRTSVGEQFF
TGTGCCAGCAGTGAACTTAGGACTAGCGTTGGTGAGCAGTTCTTC
>-|TRBV9|TRBJ2-6|TRBD1
CASSVGLTGVGSGANVLTF
TGTGCCAGCAGCGTAGGCTTAACAGGGGTAGGATCTGGGGCCAACGTCCTGACTTTC
>-|TRBV23-1|TRBJ2-5|-
CASSRQGEEETQYF
TGCGCCAGCAGTCGCCAGGGGGAGGAGGAGACCCAGTACTTC
>-|TRBV2|TRBJ2-7|-
CASSFTGGYEQYF
TGTGCCAGCAGTTTTACCGGGGGCTACGAGCAGTACTTC